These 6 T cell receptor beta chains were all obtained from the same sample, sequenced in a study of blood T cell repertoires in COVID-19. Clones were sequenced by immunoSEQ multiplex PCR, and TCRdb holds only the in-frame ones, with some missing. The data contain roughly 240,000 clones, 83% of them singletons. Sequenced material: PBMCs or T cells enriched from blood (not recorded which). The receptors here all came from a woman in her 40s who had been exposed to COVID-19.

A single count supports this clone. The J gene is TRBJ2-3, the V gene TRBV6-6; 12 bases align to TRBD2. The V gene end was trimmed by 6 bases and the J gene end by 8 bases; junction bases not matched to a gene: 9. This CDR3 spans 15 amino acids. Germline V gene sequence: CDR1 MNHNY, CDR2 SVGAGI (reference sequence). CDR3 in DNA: TGTGCCAGCAGCCTAGCGGGGGGGCGAAGCGGTACGCAGTATTTT. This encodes CASSLAGGRSGTQYF.

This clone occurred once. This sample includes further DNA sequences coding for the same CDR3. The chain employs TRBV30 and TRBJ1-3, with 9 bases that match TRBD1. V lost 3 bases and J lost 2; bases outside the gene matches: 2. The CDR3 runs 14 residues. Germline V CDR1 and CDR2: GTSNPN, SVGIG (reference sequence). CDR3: CAWRRTGAGNTIYF. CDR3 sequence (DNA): TGTGCCTGGAGGAGGACAGGGGCTGGAAACACCATATATTTT.

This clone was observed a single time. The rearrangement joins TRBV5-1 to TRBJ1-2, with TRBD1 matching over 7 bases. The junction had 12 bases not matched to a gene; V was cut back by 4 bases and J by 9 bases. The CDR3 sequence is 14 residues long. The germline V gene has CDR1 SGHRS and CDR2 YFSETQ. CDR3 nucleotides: TGCGCCAGCAGCCTTTGGACAGGCTCTATAAGCTACACCTTC. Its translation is CASSLWTGSISYTF.

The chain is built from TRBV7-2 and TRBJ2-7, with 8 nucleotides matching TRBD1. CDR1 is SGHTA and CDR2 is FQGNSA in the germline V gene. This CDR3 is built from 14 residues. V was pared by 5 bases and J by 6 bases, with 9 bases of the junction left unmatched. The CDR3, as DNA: TGTGCCAGCAGCCAATCGACAGGGGTGAGCGAGCAGTACTTC. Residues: CASSQSTGVSEQYF.

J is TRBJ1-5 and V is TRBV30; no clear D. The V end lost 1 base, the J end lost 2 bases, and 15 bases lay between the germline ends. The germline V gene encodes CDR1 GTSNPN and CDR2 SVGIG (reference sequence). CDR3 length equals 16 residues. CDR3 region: CAWSDGRVSGNQPQHF. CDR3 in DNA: TGTGCCTGGAGTGATGGGAGGGTAAGCGGCAATCAGCCCCAGCATTTT.

CDR3 in amino acids: CASSAGTTTVNEQFF. The CDR3 nucleotides read TGTGCCAGCAGCGCGGGGACTACCACCGTCAATGAGCAGTTCTTC. The chain uses TRBV9 and TRBJ2-1; TRBD2 aligns across 7 bases. V shed 3 bases, J shed 6 bases, and the junction held 9 bases outside the gene matches. CDR3 length equals 15 residues. Germline V CDR1 and CDR2: SGDLS, YYNGEE.